This TCR beta chain was found in a study of blood T cell repertoires in COVID-19. Study background: Acute and convalescent COVID-19 specimens originated in the United States, Italy and Spain. Nucleic acid was either cDNA or gDNA, and it came from T cells, B-cell-depleted T cells, or PBMCs.

The CDR3 covers 15 residues. The V gene end was trimmed by 4 bases and the J gene end by 6 bases; junction bases not matched to a gene: 5. Germline V gene sequence: CDR1 SGHTA, CDR2 FQGTGA. Per the original methods: It was from reference gene primer amplification that nucleated cell counts were estimated. Profiled with immunoSEQ multiplex PCR; TCRdb holds only in-frame clones, not every one. V, J and clone size were drawn from that table, and D and trimming were deduced from the DNA. In the table there are approximately 290,000 clones, about 85% of which are singletons. The clonotype was recovered from a man between 18 and 35 years old with active or convalescent COVID-19. Sequencing was performed on peripheral blood. The rearrangement joins TRBV7-3 to TRBJ2-1, with 11 bases lining up with TRBD2. CDR3 residues: CASSSGLAEINEQFF. CDR3 sequence (DNA): TGTGCCAGCAGCTCGGGACTAGCGGAAATCAATGAGCAGTTCTTC. The full variable domain, in which reference TRBV7-3 and TRBJ2-1 provide the parts outside the CDR3, is GAGVSQTPSNKVTEKGKYVELRCDPISGHTALYWYRQSLGQGPEFLIYFQGTGAADDSGLPNDRFFAVRPEGSVSTLKIQRTERGDSAVYLCASSSGLAEINEQFFGPGTRLTVL.